The 2 T cell receptor beta chains listed next were all sequenced from one sample in a study of siplizumab effects on memory and regulatory T cells. Assay used: immunoSEQ multiplex PCR; TCRdb lists only in-frame clones, some missing. This table holds about 99,000 clones, 85% to 95% found once. The specimen was Tregs sorted from blood. All receptors derive from a human donor in good health.

This rearrangement joins TRBV7-9 to TRBJ2-7; D ambiguous. This CDR3 comprises 12 residues. Germline V gene sequence: CDR1 SEHNR, CDR2 FQNEAQ (reference sequence). The V end lost 1 base, the J end lost 0 bases, and 1 base lay between the germline ends. The DNA for the CDR3 is TGTGCCAGCAGCTTAGTCTCCTACGAGCAGTACTTC. It specifies CASSLVSYEQYF.

The chain combines TRBV6-6 with TRBJ1-3, with TRBD1 matching 8 bases. Germline-derived CDR1 and CDR2 are MNHNY and SVGAGI (reference sequence). This CDR3 has 14 amino acids. Losses at the gene ends were 11 bases for V and 0 bases for J; bases not matched to a gene: 6. The CDR3 coding sequence is TGTGCCGGAGGACAGGGTATCTCTGGAAACACCATATATTTT. Protein: CAGGQGISGNTIYF.